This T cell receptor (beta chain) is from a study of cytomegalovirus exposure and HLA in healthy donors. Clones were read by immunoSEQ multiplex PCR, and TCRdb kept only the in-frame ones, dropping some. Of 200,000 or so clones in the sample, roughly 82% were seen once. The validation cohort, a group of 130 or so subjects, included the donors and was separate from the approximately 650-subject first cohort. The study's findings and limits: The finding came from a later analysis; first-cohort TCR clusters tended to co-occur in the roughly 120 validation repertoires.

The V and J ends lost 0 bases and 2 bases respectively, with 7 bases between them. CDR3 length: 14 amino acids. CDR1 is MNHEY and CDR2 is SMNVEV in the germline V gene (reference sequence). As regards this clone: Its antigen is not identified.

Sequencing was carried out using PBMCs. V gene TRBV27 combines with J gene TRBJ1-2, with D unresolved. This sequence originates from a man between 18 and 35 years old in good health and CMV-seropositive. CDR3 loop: CASSLSAANYGYTF. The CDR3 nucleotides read TGTGCCAGCAGTTTATCAGCGGCAAACTATGGCTACACCTTC.